What follows are 3 T cell receptor beta chains derived from one specimen sequenced in a study of T cell repertoires in cytomegalovirus infection (dated by TCRdb to the late 2010s). Per the publication, the treatment or condition label means: in vitro stimulation with specific CMV peptide epitopes to enrich CMV-specific T cells. Reads for this sample came from an Illumina HiSeq 1500. Using fastp trimming at Q25 and MiXCR clonotype assembly, TCRdb reanalyzed the public sequencing data and kept in-frame beta chains. Every entry covers one CDR3 protein and lists the most common genes and DNA from its rows. For this sample there are a few hundred thousand distinct CDR3 sequences; about a third appear just once. The ten top clones hold roughly 12% of the sample. No antigen has been assigned to these receptors. Sequences were derived from cultured PBMCs, sampled from culture after CMV antigen stimulation. The origin of the receptors is a human donor in good health (CMV status not recorded). Some clones in this sample may be carry-over from other donors' samples.

The chain employs TRBV19 and TRBJ1-5, with unresolved D. Germline V gene data show CDR1 as LNHDA and CDR2 as SQIVND (reference sequence). Between the trimmed V and J ends, which lost 3 bases and 2 bases, there was a span of 5 bases. This CDR3 comprises 13 residues. CDR3 amino acids: CASSMARNQPQHF. The CDR3 bases are TGTGCCAGTAGTATGGCGCGCAATCAGCCCCAGCATTTT.

The chain combines TRBV7-2 with TRBJ1-4; tentative D call: TRBD1 (5 bases). Looked up from germline, CDR1 is SGHTA and CDR2 is FQGNSA. There are 14 residues in the CDR3. V shed 5 bases and J shed 8 bases, with 15 bases lying between them. In DNA form, the CDR3 reads TGTGCCAGCAGCCTCGGAACCTGGGGGGAAAAACTGTTTTTT. Protein sequence: CASSLGTWGEKLFF.

This clonotype has a count of ten or more. This rearrangement joins TRBV7-9 to TRBJ1-2; no clear D. Germline assignment: CDR1 SEHNR and CDR2 FQNEAQ (reference sequence). Trimming shortened V by 0 bases and J by 8 bases, and 13 bases separated the two germline ends. This CDR3 is built from 14 residues. The CDR3 DNA reads as TGTGCCAGCAGCTTAGCAGGGCAGATGAGGGGCTACACCTTC. Residues: CASSLAGQMRGYTF. The full variable domain, in which reference TRBV7-9 and TRBJ1-2 provide the parts outside the CDR3, is DTGVSQNPRHKITKRGQNVTFRCDPISEHNRLYWYRQTLGQGPEFLTYFQNEAQLEKSRLLSDRFSAERPKGSFSTLEIQRTEQGDSAMYLCASSLAGQMRGYTFGSGTRLTVV.